This TCR beta chain came from a study of blood T cell repertoires in COVID-19. On the study more broadly: Sites in the United States, Italy and Spain provided acute and convalescent COVID-19 samples.

Seattle patients were enrolled while actively infected and followed longitudinally. TCRdb's table, derived via immunoSEQ multiplex PCR, lists solely in-frame clones and lacks some. The data hold approximately 250,000 clones, with 65% to 90% observed a single time. The CDR3 sequence is 14 residues long. Germline CDR1 and CDR2: SGHTA and FQGNSA. V was shortened by 1 base and J by 4 bases, with 9 bases between the two germline ends. The source is a man between 50 and 59 years old with COVID-19, enrolled during active disease. The sample comprised peripheral blood. V is TRBV7-2 and J is TRBJ2-3, with D perhaps TRBD2 (5 bases). In DNA, the CDR3 is TGTGCCAGCAGCTTAGTGGGGAGCGCAGATACGCAGTATTTT. Protein product: CASSLVGSADTQYF.